A selection of T cell receptor beta chains follows, all from one sample in a study of blood T cell repertoires in COVID-19. Profiled with immunoSEQ multiplex PCR; TCRdb holds only in-frame clones, not every one. This table has fewer than 40,000 clones, 70% to 90% appearing once. The sample was peripheral blood. Receptor source: an elderly woman with active or convalescent COVID-19. The CDR3 runs from the conserved cysteine through the conserved F or W. Each record gives: D gene, V gene, J gene, clone size, CDR3 DNA, CDR3 protein. D genes are given only for firm matches. Rows give clone size only sometimes, using once, few, many, or a class for an expanded clone.

>TRBD1|TRBV11-2|TRBJ2-1|-
TGTGCCAGCAGCTTAGAGGGGACAGGGGGCTGGGATGAGCAGTTCTTC
CASSLEGTGGWDEQFF
>TRBD2|TRBV7-2|TRBJ2-5|once
TGTGCCAGCAGCGTTTCGGGGGGGTTGTTAGAGACCCAGTACTTC
CASSVSGGLLETQYF
>-|TRBV7-8|TRBJ2-1|-
TGTGCCAGCAGCTTAGCGACAACGTACAATGAGCAGTTCTTC
CASSLATTYNEQFF
>-|TRBV19|TRBJ1-2|-
TGTGCCAGTAGCCTCCCCCAGGAAGGGGATGGCTACACCTTC
CASSLPQEGDGYTF
>TRBD1|TRBV2|TRBJ1-1|-
TGTGCCAGCAGTCGCCGACAGGGAGAAATTGGAGCTTTCTTT
CASSRRQGEIGAFF
>TRBD2|TRBV19|TRBJ2-5|-
TGTGCCACCGCAGGACTAGCGGGGGAGACCCAGTACTTC
CATAGLAGETQYF
>-|TRBV2|TRBJ1-3|-
TGTGCCAGCACCCTGGACAGTCCCCCTAACACCATATATTTT
CASTLDSPPNTIYF
>TRBD1|TRBV5-1|TRBJ1-6|-
TGCGCCAGCAGCTTTCAGGGGGCCTCTAATTCACCCCTCCACTTT
CASSFQGASNSPLHF
>-|TRBV19|TRBJ1-2|once
TGTGCCAGTAGTATAGGCTACAGGGACTATGGCTACACCTTC
CASSIGYRDYGYTF
>TRBD1|TRBV2|TRBJ1-4|-
TGTGCCAGCAGAGAACAGGGGGTGGGTGAAAAACTGTTTTTT
CASREQGVGEKLFF
>TRBD1|TRBV9|TRBJ1-3|-
TGTGCCAGCAGCGTCGGGACAGGTGGAAACACCATATATTTT
CASSVGTGGNTIYF
>TRBD1|TRBV19|TRBJ1-5|-
TGTGCCAGTAGCAAACCGGGACAGGGGGCTTGGAGGAATCAGCCCCAGCATTTT
CASSKPGQGAWRNQPQHF
>-|TRBV27|TRBJ1-1|-
TGTGCCAGCAGTCCCCCCCCGACAGGGAACACTGAAGCTTTCTTT
CASSPPPTGNTEAFF
>TRBD1|TRBV6-5|TRBJ1-2|-
TGTGCCAGCAGTTGGAAGGGACAGGGGTATGGCTACACCTTC
CASSWKGQGYGYTF
>TRBD2|TRBV5-1|TRBJ2-7|-
TGCGCCAGCAGCTCCTTGGGTGCTAGCGGGGGTCCCTCCTTCTACGAGCAGTACTTC
CASSSLGASGGPSFYEQYF
>TRBD1|TRBV14|TRBJ2-1|-
TGTGCCAGCAGCCAAACTCGGACAGGGAGCTCCTACAATGAGCAGTTCTTC
CASSQTRTGSSYNEQFF
>-|TRBV5-4|TRBJ1-1|-
TGTGCCAGCAGCTTGGACCCGAACAGGGTCCCCAACACTGAAGCTTTCTTT
CASSLDPNRVPNTEAFF
>TRBD1|TRBV20-1|TRBJ2-7|-
TGCAGTGCTAGTCGTGGGACAGGGGTCGAGCAGTACTTC
CSASRGTGVEQYF
>-|TRBV11-2|TRBJ2-5|-
TGTGCCAGCAGCTACCAAGCGAGCCGCCCAAGGGAGACCCAGTACTTC
CASSYQASRPRETQYF
>TRBD1|TRBV4-1|TRBJ2-1|-
TGCGCCAGCAGCAAGGGGTCAGGGGGCTCCTACAATGAGCAGTTCTTC
CASSKGSGGSYNEQFF
>TRBD1|TRBV9|TRBJ1-2|-
TGTGCCAGCAGCCTTGGGACAGGGTACGAAAAAGGCTATGGCTACACCTTC
CASSLGTGYEKGYGYTF
>TRBD1|TRBV7-8|TRBJ1-2|few
TGTGCCAGCAGCTTAGATGGACAGGGGGGCGGCTACACCTTC
CASSLDGQGGGYTF
>TRBD1|TRBV5-5|TRBJ2-1|-
TGTGCCAGCAGCTCTACTCCGGGACAGGGATCCAATGAGCAGTTCTTC
CASSSTPGQGSNEQFF
>-|TRBV28|TRBJ2-7|-
TGTGCCAGCAGTCTTGGGGGGGCGGGCTCCTACGAGCAGTACTTC
CASSLGGAGSYEQYF
>-|TRBV6-1|TRBJ2-1|-
TGTGCCAGCAGTGAAAGTGGAGGATACAATGAGCAGTTCTTC
CASSESGGYNEQFF
>TRBD1|TRBV28|TRBJ1-2|-
TGTGCCAGCAGATCGGACAGGGCCGGTAATAACTATGGCTACACCTTC
CASRSDRAGNNYGYTF
>TRBD1|TRBV2|TRBJ1-6|-
TGTGCCAGCAGTGGTACAGGGGTCTCACCCCTCCACTTT
CASSGTGVSPLHF
>-|TRBV5-4|TRBJ1-2|-
TGTGCCAGCAGCTCTAGACAGGACTATGGCTACACCTTC
CASSSRQDYGYTF
>-|TRBV5-1|TRBJ2-1|-
TGCGCCAGCAGCTCCCCGACTGTAGGCTCCTACAATGAGCAGTTCTTC
CASSSPTVGSYNEQFF
>-|TRBV5-1|TRBJ2-3|-
TGCGCCAGCAGCTTTCAGGGGGGAACCACAGATACGCAGTATTTT
CASSFQGGTTDTQYF
>-|TRBV5-4|TRBJ1-3|-
TGTGCCAGCAGCTTGGCGGGGGGAGGAAACACCATATATTTT
CASSLAGGGNTIYF
>-|TRBV12-3/TRBV12-4|TRBJ2-5|-
TGTGCCAGCAGCTTGGAGGGGACCCAGTACTTC
CASSLEGTQYF
>-|TRBV10-3|TRBJ2-7|-
TGTGCCATCAGTGACCTCTACGAGCAGTACTTC
CAISDLYEQYF
>-|TRBV4-1|TRBJ1-2|-
TGCTCCAGCAGCCAAGTCTCTCAGGGGTTCTATGGCTACACCTTC
CSSSQVSQGFYGYTF
>-|TRBV2|TRBJ1-1|-
TGTGCCAGCAGTGGCGGTGGTAGTAGGACTGAAGCTTTCTTT
CASSGGGSRTEAFF
>-|TRBV2|TRBJ2-7|-
TGTGCCAGCAGTGAAGCGGGAAGGGGCCCCTACGAGCAGTACTTC
CASSEAGRGPYEQYF
>TRBD1|TRBV13|TRBJ1-2|once
TGTGCCAGCAGCCCCGCTAGGACAGGGAATGGTGATGGCTACACCTTC
CASSPARTGNGDGYTF
>TRBD1|TRBV3-1/TRBV3-2|TRBJ1-1|-
TGTGCCAGCAGGCCTCTCCAGGGGGCAGATGAAGCTTTCTTT
CASRPLQGADEAFF
>-|TRBV3-1/TRBV3-2|TRBJ1-1|-
TGTGCCAGCAGCCCCCGGGGGGATGAAGCTTTCTTT
CASSPRGDEAFF
>-|TRBV7-9|TRBJ1-2|-
TGTGCCAGCAGCTTAGGTGCGAGCTACACCTTC
CASSLGASYTF
>-|TRBV24-1|TRBJ2-7|-
TGTGCCACCAGTGATCTATTGACGCCGGGACATTACTACAGCTCCTACGAGCAGTACTTC
CATSDLLTPGHYYSSYEQYF
>TRBD2|TRBV14|TRBJ2-5|-
TGTGCCAGCAGCCTAGCGGGGGGACCTCGAGAGACCCAGTACTTC
CASSLAGGPRETQYF
>-|TRBV12-3/TRBV12-4|TRBJ2-5|-
TGTGCCAGCAGTTTTGGCGGGGAGACCCAGTACTTC
CASSFGGETQYF
>TRBD1|TRBV5-1|TRBJ2-5|once
TGCGCCAGCGGAAGACAGGGGGAGACCCAGTACTTC
CASGRQGETQYF
>TRBD1|TRBV11-2|TRBJ2-7|-
TGTGCCAGCAGCTGGCCCGGGACAGGGGACGAGCAGTACTTC
CASSWPGTGDEQYF
>-|TRBV29-1|TRBJ2-1|-
TGCAGCGTTGAAGATCGAGGCTACGACCACAATGAGCAGTTCTTC
CSVEDRGYDHNEQFF
>-|TRBV5-1|TRBJ1-6|-
TGCGCCAGCAGCCTCGACAGCACGTCTAATAATTCACCCCTCCACTTT
CASSLDSTSNNSPLHF
>-|TRBV18|TRBJ1-5|-
TGTGCCAGCTCACCATTCGACACCACCCCGAATCAGCCCCAGCATTTT
CASSPFDTTPNQPQHF
>-|TRBV28|TRBJ2-7|-
TGTGCCAGCCGAGGACAGACCTACGAGCAGTACTTC
CASRGQTYEQYF
>-|TRBV7-2|TRBJ1-5|-
TGTGCCAGCAGCTTAGATAACGGAGGATATCAGCCCCAGCATTTT
CASSLDNGGYQPQHF
>TRBD1|TRBV7-9|TRBJ2-3|once
TGTGCCAGCAGTTATCCTGGACAGGATAGGGATACGCAGTATTTT
CASSYPGQDRDTQYF
>-|TRBV10-1|TRBJ1-1|-
TGCGCCAGCAGCGCCGGGACAAAGAACACTGAAGCTTTCTTT
CASSAGTKNTEAFF
>TRBD1|TRBV14|TRBJ2-7|-
TGTGCCAGCAGCCTCGCACAGGGGGCACCCTACGAGCAGTACTTC
CASSLAQGAPYEQYF
>-|TRBV3-1/TRBV3-2|TRBJ2-7|few
TGTGCCAGCAGCCGGTCAGCCTACGAGCAGTACTTC
CASSRSAYEQYF
>-|TRBV10-3|TRBJ2-7|-
TGTGCCATCAGCCAGGGAAGGGACTACGAGCAGTACTTC
CAISQGRDYEQYF